The 31 T cell receptor beta chains below were found in one sample sequenced in a study of blood T cell repertoires in COVID-19. Produced via immunoSEQ multiplex PCR; TCRdb's table is partial and in-frame only. The sample gives approximately 50,000 clones, more than 75% of which show up once; less than 25% is in the top ten. Specimen: peripheral blood. The source of these receptors is a man over 45 with active or convalescent COVID-19.

CDR3 coding DNA: TGTGCCAGCAGCTACCCACGGGCGGGAGTTCCCGATGAGCAGTTCTTC. It translates to CASSYPRAGVPDEQFF. This chain joins TRBV5-4 and TRBJ2-1; TRBD2 matches 7 bases. The CDR3 totals 16 residues. Germline values: CDR1 SGHNT, CDR2 YYREEE (reference sequence). J lost 8 bases, V lost 3 bases, and 14 bases had no gene match.

This clone was observed a few times. V is TRBV7-2 and J is TRBJ1-2; TRBD1 matches at 10 bases. Per germline, CDR1 SGHTA and CDR2 FQGNSA. CDR3 length equals 18 residues. Unmatched junction bases numbered 13, after V lost 5 bases and J lost 1 base. CDR3 protein: CASSPEGQGDDINYGYTF. CDR3 sequence (DNA): TGTGCCAGCAGCCCAGAAGGACAGGGGGACGACATTAACTATGGCTACACCTTC.

The V call is TRBV19, the J call TRBJ2-2; possibly TRBD1 for D (7 bases). Trimming pared 6 bases from V and 5 bases from J, leaving 22 bases between. The CDR3 is made up of 17 amino acids. CDR1 is LNHDA, CDR2 SQIVND, per germline (reference sequence). The CDR3 DNA sequence: TGTGCCAGTAGCATTAGCGGCCAGGGGGTAGGAACCGGGGAGCTGTTTTTT. Translation gives CASSISGQGVGTGELFF. Based on the CDR3 plus reference TRBV19 and TRBJ2-2, the full variable domain is DGGITQSPKYLFRKEGQNVTLSCEQNLNHDAMYWYRQDPGQGLRLIYYSQIVNDFQKGDIAEGYSVSREKKESFPLTVTSAQKNPTAFYLCASSISGQGVGTGELFFGEGSRLTVL.

The chain joins TRBV30 to TRBJ2-1; TRBD2 aligns across 12 bases. J gave up 6 bases and V 4 bases, and 7 bases lay outside the gene matches. Per germline, CDR1 GTSNPN and CDR2 SVGIG (reference sequence). CDR3 length: 15 amino acids. The CDR3 reads CAWTSGTSGSNEQFF. CDR3 coding DNA: TGTGCCTGGACCAGCGGGACTAGCGGGTCCAATGAGCAGTTCTTC.

The CDR3 loop is CASSCDRNYEQYF. CDR3 DNA sequence: TGTGCCAGCAGTTGCGACAGGAACTACGAGCAGTACTTC. The chain links TRBV6-7 to TRBJ2-7; a weak D match, TRBD1 (6 bases). TRBV6-7 is designated an ORF whose function remains uncertain. This CDR3 has 13 amino acids. V dropped 4 bases and J dropped 3 bases, with 10 bases sitting between them.

The chain joins TRBV6-6 to TRBJ2-5, with D uncertain. The CDR3 sequence is 11 residues long. V was trimmed by 5 bases and J by 4 bases, leaving 5 bases between them. From germline, CDR1 is MNHNY and CDR2 SVGAGI (reference sequence). The DNA for the CDR3 is TGTGCCAGCAGTACTCGAGAGACCCAGTACTTC. This codes for CASSTRETQYF.

CDR3 nucleotides: TGTGCCAGCAGCCCGGGGACAGGGCTACCCCTCCACTTT. Protein sequence: CASSPGTGLPLHF. The genes are TRBV3-1 (or the pseudogene TRBV3-2) and TRBJ1-6, with 9 bases fitting TRBD1. This CDR3 has 13 amino acids. The germline V gene has CDR1 LGHDT and CDR2 YNNKEL (reference sequence). Trimming at V came to 4 bases and at J to 12 bases, leaving 4 bases not matched to a gene.

This chain links TRBV15 with TRBJ2-7; TRBD1 agrees at 11 bases. Germline CDR1 LNHNV, CDR2 YYDKDF (reference sequence). V dropped 3 bases and J dropped 3; count of bases not matched to a gene: 7. The CDR3 is 16 residues long. The CDR3 sequence: CATSSTQDRGRYEQYF. DNA of the CDR3: TGTGCCACCAGCAGTACCCAGGACAGGGGGCGCTACGAGCAGTACTTC.

This chain joins TRBV7-2 and TRBJ1-2; D uncertain. The V end was cut by 5 bases, the J end by 7 bases, with 20 bases between. CDR3 length equals 15 residues. The germline V gene encodes CDR1 SGHTA and CDR2 FQGNSA. CDR3 nucleotides: TGTGCCAGCAGCCCATTTACGGGGTCTCCTGGTGGCTACACCTTC. It codes for CASSPFTGSPGGYTF. The variable domain in full, completed from reference TRBV7-2 and TRBJ1-2, reads GAGVSQSPSNKVTEKGKDVELRCDPISGHTALYWYRQSLGQGLEFLIYFQGNSAPDKSGLPSDRFSAERTGGSVSTLTIQRTQQEDSAVYLCASSPFTGSPGGYTFGSGTRLTVV.

The V gene is TRBV3-1 (or the pseudogene TRBV3-2), the J gene TRBJ1-1; 8 bases fit TRBD1. Germline trimming cut 2 bases from V and 3 bases from J; bases unmatched to any gene: 14. This CDR3 has 18 residues. CDR1 is LGHDT, CDR2 YNNKEL, per germline (reference sequence). This CDR3 is CASSQRGRGQGGDTEAFF. DNA for the CDR3: TGTGCCAGCAGCCAAAGGGGTCGTGGACAGGGAGGAGACACTGAAGCTTTCTTT.

The V and J genes are TRBV2 and TRBJ2-3; TRBD1 is a possible D gene (6 bases). Germline loops: CDR1 SNHLY, CDR2 FYNNEI. This CDR3 region has 14 residues. With 4 bases removed from V and 4 bases from J, the gap between germline ends came to 12 bases. CDR3 region: CASSANRVADTQYF. The CDR3 coding sequence is TGTGCCAGCAGTGCGAACAGGGTGGCAGATACGCAGTATTTT.

V and J are TRBV27 and TRBJ1-5, with unresolved D. Germline CDR1 MNHEY, CDR2 SMNVEV (reference sequence). The V end was cut by 8 bases, the J end by 5 bases, with 13 bases between. The CDR3 is made up of 13 amino acids. The CDR3 bases are TGTGCCAGCTCTTATACTTTCTATCAGCCCCAGCATTTT. As protein: CASSYTFYQPQHF.

The chain links TRBV7-3 to TRBJ2-1, with TRBD2 matching 9 bases. In germline, CDR1 is SGHTA, CDR2 FQGTGA. The CDR3 covers 18 residues. V trimming: 4 bases; J trimming: 0 bases; junction bases outside the gene matches: 10. The CDR3 region has the DNA TGTGCCAGCAGCTCCCGGGCGACTAGCGGAAGCTCCTACAATGAGCAGTTCTTC. It codes for CASSSRATSGSSYNEQFF.

This chain uses TRBV30 with TRBJ1-2; 8 positions match TRBD1. Germline values: CDR1 GTSNPN, CDR2 SVGIG (reference sequence). V lost 2 bases and J lost 7; bases outside the gene matches: 6. This CDR3 is 13 amino acids long. The chain's CDR3 is CAWSRDRPLGYTF. The CDR3 DNA reads TGTGCCTGGAGTCGGGACAGGCCCCTTGGCTACACCTTC.

The V call is TRBV4-1, the J call TRBJ1-4; D may be TRBD1 (6 bases). CDR1 and CDR2 from the germline V gene are MGHRA and YSYEKL. V shed 0 bases and J shed 3 bases, with 11 bases lying between them. The CDR3 is 16 amino acids. The CDR3 nucleotides are TGCGCCAGCAGCCAAGAAGGCAGGGGTTCTAATGAAAAACTGTTTTTT. As protein: CASSQEGRGSNEKLFF.

The chain uses TRBV10-2 and TRBJ2-1, with D unclear. The germline gives CDR1 WSHSY, CDR2 SAAADI. The CDR3 has 11 residues. The ends were cut back, 3 bases at V and 9 bases at J, with 6 bases in the middle. The CDR3 sequence is CASSDIVEQFF. In DNA form, the CDR3 reads TGCGCCAGCAGTGATATCGTTGAGCAGTTCTTC.

The chain joins TRBV30 to TRBJ1-5; possibly TRBD1 for D (5 bases). This CDR3 comprises 12 residues. The germline V and J ends were trimmed by 7 bases and 4 bases, with 11 bases remaining between them. Germline loops: CDR1 GTSNPN, CDR2 SVGIG (reference sequence). CDR3 nucleotides: TGTGCCTTCGACAGTGGTAATCAGCCCCAGCATTTT. Translation gives CAFDSGNQPQHF.

The rearrangement joins TRBV14 to TRBJ1-1; 8 bases match TRBD1. Germline assignment: CDR1 SGHDN and CDR2 FVKESK. Trimming at V came to 3 bases and at J to 6 bases, leaving 9 bases not matched to a gene. CDR3 length: 15 amino acids. As DNA, the CDR3 is TGTGCCAGCAGCCACTACGGACAGGGTTTCCCTGAAGCTTTCTTT. Protein product: CASSHYGQGFPEAFF.

V and J are TRBV28 and TRBJ2-7; 7 bases map to TRBD1. This CDR3 contains 12 residues. Germline values: CDR1 MDHEN, CDR2 SYDVKM. J lost 6 bases, V lost 6 bases, and 5 bases had no gene match. CDR3 DNA: TGTGCCAGCAGCCCGACAGGGTTCGAGCAGTACTTC. Translating it yields CASSPTGFEQYF.

This clone appeared many times. CDR3 in DNA: TGTGCCAGCTCCTACGGTATCAGGCAGACCTACGAGCAGTACTTC. Protein: CASSYGIRQTYEQYF. The chain has TRBV5-4 and TRBJ2-7; D not resolved. This CDR3 contains 15 residues. Per the germline V gene, CDR1 is SGHNT and CDR2 is YYREEE (reference sequence). V lost 7 bases to trimming and J lost 2 bases, with 19 bases between them.

This clone was detected only a few times. The chain combines TRBV4-1 with TRBJ2-7, with no clear D. This CDR3 has 14 amino acids. Trimming left V 0 bases short and J 1 base short, with 7 bases between. CDR1 is MGHRA and CDR2 is YSYEKL in the germline V gene. The CDR3 DNA reads as TGCGCCAGCAGCCAAGAACGAGGTTCCTACGAGCAGTACTTC. Translation: CASSQERGSYEQYF.

V is TRBV18 and J is TRBJ1-6; no clear D gene. Germline CDR1 and CDR2: KGHSH and LQKENI. Trimming left V 3 bases short and J 7 bases short, with 13 bases between. The CDR3 contains 15 residues. The CDR3, as DNA: TGTGCCAGCTCACCGGTGGAGGTCCGGAATTCACCCCTCCACTTT. It specifies CASSPVEVRNSPLHF.

DNA for the CDR3: TGTGCCAGCAGCCCTGACCCAGGGGGCAAAACCGGGGAGCTGTTTTTT. The encoded protein is CASSPDPGGKTGELFF. The chain combines TRBV3-1 (or the pseudogene TRBV3-2) with TRBJ2-2; 8 nucleotides agree with TRBD1. Trimming at V came to 4 bases and at J to 5 bases, leaving 9 bases not matched to a gene. The CDR3 totals 16 residues. Germline V gene data show CDR1 as LGHDT and CDR2 as YNNKEL (reference sequence).

This sequence joins TRBV6-6 and TRBJ1-6; D ambiguous. The CDR3 loop spans 12 amino acids. The V end lost 4 bases, the J end lost 12 bases, and 10 bases lay between the germline ends. CDR1 and CDR2 from the germline V gene are MNHNY and SVGAGI (reference sequence). The CDR3 DNA sequence: TGTGCCAGCAGTTCCGGACTTGAACCCCTCCACTTT. The encoded protein is CASSSGLEPLHF.

The chain joins TRBV6-5 to TRBJ2-1, with TRBD2 as a possible D gene (5 bases). The CDR3 spans 11 residues. Per germline, CDR1 MNHEY and CDR2 SVGAGI. The germline V and J ends were trimmed by 2 bases and 9 bases, with 5 bases remaining between them. CDR3 in amino acids: CASSYAGEQFF. CDR3 sequence (DNA): TGTGCCAGCAGTTACGCGGGTGAGCAGTTCTTC.

The V and J genes are TRBV29-1 and TRBJ2-7, with D unclear. CDR3 size: 9 residues. Germline V gene data show CDR1 as SQVTM and CDR2 as ANQGSEA. Written as DNA, the CDR3 is TGCAGTCCAGAGGACGAGCAGTACTTC. Residues: CSPEDEQYF.

The rearrangement links TRBV19 to TRBJ1-2; a weak D match, TRBD1 (6 bases). This CDR3 comprises 15 residues. Between the trimmed V and J ends, which lost 5 bases and 3 bases, there was a span of 16 bases. From germline, CDR1 is LNHDA and CDR2 SQIVND (reference sequence). CDR3 coding DNA: TGTGCCAGTAGTCAGTTCGCGGGGGCGGACTATGGCTACACCTTC. It codes for CASSQFAGADYGYTF.

V usage is TRBV7-9 and J usage is TRBJ1-4; 9 bases are a match to TRBD1. J lost 7 bases, V lost 5 bases, and 8 bases had no gene match. The CDR3 consists of 15 residues. Germline V gene lookup returns CDR1 SEHNR and CDR2 FQNEAQ (reference sequence). The CDR3 sequence is CASSKGTGRGEKLFF. The CDR3 DNA follows: TGTGCCAGCAGCAAAGGGACAGGGAGAGGTGAAAAACTGTTTTTT.

J is TRBJ1-5 and V is TRBV27; D is possibly TRBD1 (6 bases). Germline CDR1 and CDR2: MNHEY and SMNVEV (reference sequence). The V end was cut by 7 bases, the J end by 2 bases, with 15 bases between. The CDR3 extends over 15 amino acids. The CDR3 nucleotides read TGTGCCAGCAAGGTCCTCGCAGGGGGCAATCAGCCCCAGCATTTT. It specifies CASKVLAGGNQPQHF.

The chain combines TRBV10-2 with TRBJ1-5; D remains ambiguous. The CDR3 has 18 amino acids. V lost 0 bases, J lost 4 bases, and 19 bases lay in between. Germline CDR1 reads WSHSY; CDR2 reads SAAADI. In nucleotides, the CDR3 is TGCGCCAGCAGTGAGTCGGGCGGGTTCGGCCTAACTAATCAGCCCCAGCATTTT. Its protein is CASSESGGFGLTNQPQHF.

The V gene is TRBV12-3 or TRBV12-4, the J gene TRBJ2-2; D may be TRBD2 (5 bases). This CDR3 spans 13 amino acids. V was clipped by 6 bases and J by 3 bases, with 8 bases between them. CDR3 loop: CASRSGYTGELFF. Here the CDR3 DNA reads TGTGCCAGCAGAAGCGGATACACCGGGGAGCTGTTTTTT.